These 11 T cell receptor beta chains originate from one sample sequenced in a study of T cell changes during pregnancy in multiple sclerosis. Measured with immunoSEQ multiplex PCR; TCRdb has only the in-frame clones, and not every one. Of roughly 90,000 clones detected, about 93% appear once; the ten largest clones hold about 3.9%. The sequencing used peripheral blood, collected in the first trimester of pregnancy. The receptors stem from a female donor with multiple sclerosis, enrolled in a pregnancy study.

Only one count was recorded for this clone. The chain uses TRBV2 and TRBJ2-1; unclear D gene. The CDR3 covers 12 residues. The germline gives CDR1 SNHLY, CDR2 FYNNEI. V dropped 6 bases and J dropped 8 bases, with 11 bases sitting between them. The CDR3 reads CASREIYDEQFF. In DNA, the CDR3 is TGTGCCAGCAGGGAGATTTACGATGAGCAGTTCTTC.

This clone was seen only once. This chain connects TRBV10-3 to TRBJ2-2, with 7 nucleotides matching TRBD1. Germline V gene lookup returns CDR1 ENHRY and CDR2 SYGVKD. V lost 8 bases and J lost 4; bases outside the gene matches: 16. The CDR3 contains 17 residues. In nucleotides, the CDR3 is TGTGCCATCGCCGAGTTTTCAGGACAGGTTCTCACCGGGGAGCTGTTTTTT. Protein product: CAIAEFSGQVLTGELFF.

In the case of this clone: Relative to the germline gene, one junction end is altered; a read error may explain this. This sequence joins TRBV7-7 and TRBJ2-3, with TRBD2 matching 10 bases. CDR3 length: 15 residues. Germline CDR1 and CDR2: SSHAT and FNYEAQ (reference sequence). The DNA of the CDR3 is TGTGCTAGCAGTTCTCTAGCGGGGGTCCCTAATACGCAGTATTTT. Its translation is CASSSLAGVPNTQYF.

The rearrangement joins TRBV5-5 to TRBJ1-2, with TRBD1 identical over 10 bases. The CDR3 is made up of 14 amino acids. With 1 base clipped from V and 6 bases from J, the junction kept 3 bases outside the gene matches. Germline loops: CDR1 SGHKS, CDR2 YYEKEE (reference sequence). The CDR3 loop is CASSLFGTGDGYTF. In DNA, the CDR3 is TGTGCCAGCAGCTTGTTCGGGACAGGGGATGGCTACACCTTC. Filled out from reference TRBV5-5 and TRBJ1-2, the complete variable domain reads DAGVTQSPTHLIKTRGQQVTLRCSPISGHKSVSWYQQVLGQGPQFIFQYYEKEERGRGNFPDRFSARQFPNYSSELNVNALLLGDSALYLCASSLFGTGDGYTFGSGTRLTVV.

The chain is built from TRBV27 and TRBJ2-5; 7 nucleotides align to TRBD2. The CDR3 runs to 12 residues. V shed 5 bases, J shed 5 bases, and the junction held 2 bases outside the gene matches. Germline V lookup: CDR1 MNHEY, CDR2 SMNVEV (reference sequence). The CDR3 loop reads CASSPGGETQYF. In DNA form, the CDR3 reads TGTGCCAGCAGTCCCGGGGGGGAGACCCAGTACTTC.

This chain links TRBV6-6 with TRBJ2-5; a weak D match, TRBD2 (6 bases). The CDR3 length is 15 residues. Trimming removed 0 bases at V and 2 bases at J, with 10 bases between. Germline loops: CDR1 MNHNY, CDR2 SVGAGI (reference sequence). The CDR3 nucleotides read TGTGCCAGCAGTTACTCCCTGGGGGGACAAGAGACCCAGTACTTC. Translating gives CASSYSLGGQETQYF.

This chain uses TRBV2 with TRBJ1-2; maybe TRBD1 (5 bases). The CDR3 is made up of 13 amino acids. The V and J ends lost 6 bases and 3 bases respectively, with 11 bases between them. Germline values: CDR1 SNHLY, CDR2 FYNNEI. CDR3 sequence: CASRDDSYYGYTF. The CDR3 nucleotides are TGTGCCAGCAGGGATGACAGTTACTATGGCTACACCTTC.

DNA of the CDR3: TGTGCCAGCAGTGGAGCGGCCACTAACTATGGCTACACCTTC. Its translation: CASSGAATNYGYTF. The V and J genes are TRBV2 and TRBJ1-2; D uncertain. The V and J ends lost 4 bases and 0 bases respectively, with 9 bases between them. Germline CDR1 reads SNHLY; CDR2 reads FYNNEI. The CDR3 covers 14 residues.

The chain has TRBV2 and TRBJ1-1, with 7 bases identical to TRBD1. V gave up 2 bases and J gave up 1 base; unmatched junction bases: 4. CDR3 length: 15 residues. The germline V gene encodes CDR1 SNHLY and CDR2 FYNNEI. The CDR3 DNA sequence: TGTGCCAGCAGTGAATACGGGACAGAGAACACTGAAGCTTTCTTT. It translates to CASSEYGTENTEAFF. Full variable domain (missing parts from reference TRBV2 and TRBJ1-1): EPEVTQTPSHQVTQMGQEVILRCVPISNHLYFYWYRQILGQKVEFLVSFYNNEISEKSEIFDDQFSVERPDGSNFTLKIRSTKLEDSAMYFCASSEYGTENTEAFFGQGTRLTVV.

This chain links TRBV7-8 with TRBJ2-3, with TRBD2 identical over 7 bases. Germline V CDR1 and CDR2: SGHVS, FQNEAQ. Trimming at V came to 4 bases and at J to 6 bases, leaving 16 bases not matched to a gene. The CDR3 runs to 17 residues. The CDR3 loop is CASSYGSGTDRWDTQYF. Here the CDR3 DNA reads TGTGCCAGCAGCTACGGGAGCGGGACGGACCGGTGGGATACGCAGTATTTT.

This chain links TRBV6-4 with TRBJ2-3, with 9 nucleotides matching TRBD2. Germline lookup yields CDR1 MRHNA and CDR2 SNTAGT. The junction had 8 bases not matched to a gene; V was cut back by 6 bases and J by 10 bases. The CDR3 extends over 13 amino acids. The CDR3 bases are TGTGCCAGCAGCCCCACGACTAGCGGTGCGCAGTATTTT. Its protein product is CASSPTTSGAQYF.